The clone carrying this TCR beta chain was detected once. The germline CDR1 and CDR2 sequences are MNHEY and SVGAGI. V lost 6 bases, J lost 3 bases, and 9 bases lay in between. The CDR3 runs 13 residues. This sample is drawn from a study of blood T cell repertoires in COVID-19. Sequenced by immunoSEQ multiplex PCR; TCRdb stores in-frame clones only, minus some. Among under 350,000 clones, 89% were seen once, and the ten largest hold around 1.9%. The chain has TRBV6-5 and TRBJ1-5, with a weak D call TRBD1 (6 bases). The clonotype originates from a woman in her sixties or seventies who had recovered from COVID-19. The specimen was PBMCs or T cells enriched from blood (not recorded which). CDR3 region: CASRGGFNQPQHF. The DNA of the CDR3 is TGTGCCAGCAGAGGGGGTTTCAATCAGCCCCAGCATTTT.